Included here is one TCR beta chain sequence, with context. Assay: immunoSEQ multiplex PCR; the TCRdb copy retains only in-frame clones and omits some. The sample consists of 90,000 to 100,000 clones, about 94% of them appearing once. These data come from a study of T cell changes during pregnancy in multiple sclerosis. This sequence originates from a female donor with multiple sclerosis, enrolled in a pregnancy study. This specimen consisted of peripheral blood, obtained in the third trimester of pregnancy.

The CDR3 DNA sequence: TGTGCCAGCAGTTTAAGGAGAGGGCTTCATGAAAAACTGTTTTTT. Amino acid sequence: CASSLRRGLHEKLFF. The genes are TRBV28 and TRBJ1-4; D is unresolved. Germline values: CDR1 MDHEN, CDR2 SYDVKM. Trimming stripped 2 bases from V and 6 bases from J, with 13 bases between. This CDR3 comprises 15 residues.